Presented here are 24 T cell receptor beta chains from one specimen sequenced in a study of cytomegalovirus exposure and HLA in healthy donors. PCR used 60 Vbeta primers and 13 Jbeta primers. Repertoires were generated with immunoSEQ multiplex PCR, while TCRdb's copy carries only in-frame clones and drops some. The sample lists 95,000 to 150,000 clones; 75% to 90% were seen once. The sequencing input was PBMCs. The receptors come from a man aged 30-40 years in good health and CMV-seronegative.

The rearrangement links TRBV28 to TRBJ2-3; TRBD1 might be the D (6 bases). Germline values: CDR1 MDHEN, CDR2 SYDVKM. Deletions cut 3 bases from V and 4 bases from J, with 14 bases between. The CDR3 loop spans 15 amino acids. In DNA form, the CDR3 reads TGTGCCAGCAGTTTGGGGGCGTTCGGGGCAGATACGCAGTATTTT. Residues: CASSLGAFGADTQYF.

As DNA, the CDR3 is TGTGCCAGCAGCCTCGGGACTAGCGGGGGGGGGACCCAGTACTTC. It codes for CASSLGTSGGGTQYF. The chain carries TRBV4-2 and TRBJ2-5; TRBD2 matches 16 bases. The V segment lost 4 bases and the J segment 7 bases; nucleotides outside the gene matches: 3. The CDR3 sequence is 15 residues long. Germline V gene lookup returns CDR1 LGHNA and CDR2 YNFKEQ.

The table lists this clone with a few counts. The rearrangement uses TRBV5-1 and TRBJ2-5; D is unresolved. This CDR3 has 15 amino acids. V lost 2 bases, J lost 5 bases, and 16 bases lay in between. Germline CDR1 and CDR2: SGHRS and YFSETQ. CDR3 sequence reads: CASSFGSRYGETQYF. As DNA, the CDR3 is TGCGCCAGCAGCTTCGGATCACGGTACGGGGAGACCCAGTACTTC.

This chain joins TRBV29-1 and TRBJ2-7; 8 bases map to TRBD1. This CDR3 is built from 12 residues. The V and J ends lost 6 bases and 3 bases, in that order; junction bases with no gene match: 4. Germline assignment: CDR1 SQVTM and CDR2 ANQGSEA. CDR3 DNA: TGCAGCGTGACAGGGGTCCTCTACGAGCAGTACTTC. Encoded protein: CSVTGVLYEQYF.

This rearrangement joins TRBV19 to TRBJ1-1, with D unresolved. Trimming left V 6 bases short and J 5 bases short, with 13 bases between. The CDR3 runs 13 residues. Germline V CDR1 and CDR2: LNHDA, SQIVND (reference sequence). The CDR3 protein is CASRFAGETEAFF. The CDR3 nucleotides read TGTGCCAGTAGGTTTGCGGGAGAAACTGAAGCTTTCTTT.

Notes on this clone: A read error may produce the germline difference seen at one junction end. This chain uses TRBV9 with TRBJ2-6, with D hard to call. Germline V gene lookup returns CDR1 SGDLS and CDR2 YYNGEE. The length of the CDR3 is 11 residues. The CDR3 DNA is TGTGCCAGCAGCGTAGCAAACGGCCTGACTTTC. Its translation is CASSVANGLTF.

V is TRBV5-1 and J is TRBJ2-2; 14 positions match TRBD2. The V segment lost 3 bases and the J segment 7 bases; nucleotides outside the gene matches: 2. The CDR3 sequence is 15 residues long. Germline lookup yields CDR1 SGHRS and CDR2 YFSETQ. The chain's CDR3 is CASSSGLAGGGELFF. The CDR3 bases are TGCGCCAGCAGCTCCGGACTAGCGGGGGGCGGGGAGCTGTTTTTT.

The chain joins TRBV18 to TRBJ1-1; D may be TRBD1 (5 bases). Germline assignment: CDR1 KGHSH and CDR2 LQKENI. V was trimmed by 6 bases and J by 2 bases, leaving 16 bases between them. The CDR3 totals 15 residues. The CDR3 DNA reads TGTGCCAGCTCTCTCTCGGGGGGTGAAAACACTGAAGCTTTCTTT. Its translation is CASSLSGGENTEAFF.

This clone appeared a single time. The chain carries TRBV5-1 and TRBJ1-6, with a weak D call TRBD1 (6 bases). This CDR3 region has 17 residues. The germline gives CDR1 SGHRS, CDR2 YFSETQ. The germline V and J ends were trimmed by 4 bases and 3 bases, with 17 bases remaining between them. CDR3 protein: CASSHSGRTDYNSPLHF. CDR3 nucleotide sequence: TGCGCCAGCAGCCACTCCGGGAGGACAGACTATAATTCACCCCTCCACTTT.

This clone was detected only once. CDR3 protein: CASSLGLAGGRPLRETQYF. Here the CDR3 DNA reads TGTGCCAGCAGCTTAGGACTAGCGGGGGGGCGTCCTCTAAGAGAGACCCAGTACTTC. V and J are TRBV7-2 and TRBJ2-5; TRBD2 matches at 14 bases. V lost 1 base, J lost 4 bases, and 11 bases stayed unmatched. Germline V gene lookup returns CDR1 SGHTA and CDR2 FQGNSA. The length of the CDR3 is 19 residues.

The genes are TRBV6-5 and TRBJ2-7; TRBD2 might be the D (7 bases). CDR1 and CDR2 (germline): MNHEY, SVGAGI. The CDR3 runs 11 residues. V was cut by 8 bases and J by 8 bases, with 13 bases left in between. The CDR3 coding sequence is TGTGCCAGCGGGAGGGGGGGCAAGCAGTACTTC. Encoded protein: CASGRGGKQYF.

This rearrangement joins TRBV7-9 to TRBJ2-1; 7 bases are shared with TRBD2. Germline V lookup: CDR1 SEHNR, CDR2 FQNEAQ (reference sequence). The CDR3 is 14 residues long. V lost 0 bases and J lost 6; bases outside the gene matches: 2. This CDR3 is CASSLARGSNEQFF. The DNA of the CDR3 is TGTGCCAGCAGCTTAGCGCGGGGGAGCAATGAGCAGTTCTTC.

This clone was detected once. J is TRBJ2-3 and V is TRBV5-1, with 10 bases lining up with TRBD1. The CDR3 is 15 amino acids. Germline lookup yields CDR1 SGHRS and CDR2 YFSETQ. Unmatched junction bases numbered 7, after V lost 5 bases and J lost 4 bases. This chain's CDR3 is CASRPGDRGSDTQYF. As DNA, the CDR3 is TGCGCCAGCAGGCCAGGGGACAGGGGCTCAGATACGCAGTATTTT.

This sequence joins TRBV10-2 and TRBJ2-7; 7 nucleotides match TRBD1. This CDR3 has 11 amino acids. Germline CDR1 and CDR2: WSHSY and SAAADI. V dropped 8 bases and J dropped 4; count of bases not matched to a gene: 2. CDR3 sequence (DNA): TGCGCCAGCCGGGACAGTTACGAGCAGTACTTC. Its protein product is CASRDSYEQYF.

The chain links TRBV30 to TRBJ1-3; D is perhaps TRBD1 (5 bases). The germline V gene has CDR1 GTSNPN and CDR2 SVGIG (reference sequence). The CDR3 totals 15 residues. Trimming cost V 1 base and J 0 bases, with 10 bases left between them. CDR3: CAWSADSFSGNTIYF. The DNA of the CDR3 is TGTGCCTGGAGTGCAGACAGCTTCTCTGGAAACACCATATATTTT.

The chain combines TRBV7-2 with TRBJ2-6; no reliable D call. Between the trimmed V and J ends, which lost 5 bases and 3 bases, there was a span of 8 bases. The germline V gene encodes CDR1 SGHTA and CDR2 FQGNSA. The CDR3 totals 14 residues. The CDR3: CASSQTSGANVLTF. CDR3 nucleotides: TGTGCCAGCAGCCAGACAAGTGGGGCCAACGTCCTGACTTTC.

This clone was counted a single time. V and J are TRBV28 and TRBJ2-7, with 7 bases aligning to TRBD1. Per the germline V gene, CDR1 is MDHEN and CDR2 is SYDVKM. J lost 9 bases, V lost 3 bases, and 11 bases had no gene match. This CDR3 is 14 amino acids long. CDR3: CASSFLGQAITQYF. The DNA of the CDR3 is TGTGCCAGCAGTTTTCTAGGACAGGCCATTACGCAGTACTTC.

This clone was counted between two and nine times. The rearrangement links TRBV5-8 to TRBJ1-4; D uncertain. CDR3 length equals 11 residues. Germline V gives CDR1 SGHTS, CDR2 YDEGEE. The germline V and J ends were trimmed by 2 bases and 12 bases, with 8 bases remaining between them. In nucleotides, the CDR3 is TGTGCCAGCAGCTTTTTGGGAGAACTGTTTTTT. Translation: CASSFLGELFF.

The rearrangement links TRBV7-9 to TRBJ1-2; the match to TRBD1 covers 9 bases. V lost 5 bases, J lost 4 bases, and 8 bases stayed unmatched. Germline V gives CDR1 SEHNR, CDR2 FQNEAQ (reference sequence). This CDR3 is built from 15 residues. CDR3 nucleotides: TGTGCCAGCAGCCCGTGGGACAGGGCCGGCTATGGCTACACCTTC. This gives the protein CASSPWDRAGYGYTF.

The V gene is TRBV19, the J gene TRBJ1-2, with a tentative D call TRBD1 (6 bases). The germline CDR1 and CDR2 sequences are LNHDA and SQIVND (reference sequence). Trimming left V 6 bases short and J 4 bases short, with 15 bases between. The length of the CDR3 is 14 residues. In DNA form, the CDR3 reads TGTGCCAGTAGCCTTCGCCGGGACACCTATGGCTACACCTTC. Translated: CASSLRRDTYGYTF. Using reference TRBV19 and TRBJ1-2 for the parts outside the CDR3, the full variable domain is DGGITQSPKYLFRKEGQNVTLSCEQNLNHDAMYWYRQDPGQGLRLIYYSQIVNDFQKGDIAEGYSVSREKKESFPLTVTSAQKNPTAFYLCASSLRRDTYGYTFGSGTRLTVV.

CDR3 in DNA: TGTGCCAGCAGCTTAGCGTTGACAGACCAAGAGACCCAGTACTTC. Translated, it gives CASSLALTDQETQYF. J is TRBJ2-5 and V is TRBV7-2, with D perhaps TRBD1 (5 bases). V lost 0 bases to trimming and J lost 0 bases, with 8 bases between them. CDR3 length equals 15 residues. Germline loops: CDR1 SGHTA, CDR2 FQGNSA. The full variable domain, with the rest looked up from reference TRBV7-2 and TRBJ2-5, is GAGVSQSPSNKVTEKGKDVELRCDPISGHTALYWYRQSLGQGLEFLIYFQGNSAPDKSGLPSDRFSAERTGGSVSTLTIQRTQQEDSAVYLCASSLALTDQETQYFGPGTRLLVL.

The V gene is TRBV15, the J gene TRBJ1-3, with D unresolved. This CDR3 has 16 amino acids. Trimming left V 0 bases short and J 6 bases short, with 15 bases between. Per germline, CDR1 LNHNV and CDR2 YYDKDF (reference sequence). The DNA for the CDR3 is TGTGCCACCAGCAGAGAGCTAATAGGTCAGGCAAACACCATATATTTT. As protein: CATSRELIGQANTIYF. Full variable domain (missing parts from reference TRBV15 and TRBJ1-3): DAMVIQNPRYQVTQFGKPVTLSCSQTLNHNVMYWYQQKSSQAPKLLFHYYDKDFNNEADTPDNFQSRRPNTSFCFLDIRSPGLGDTAMYLCATSRELIGQANTIYFGEGSWLTVV.

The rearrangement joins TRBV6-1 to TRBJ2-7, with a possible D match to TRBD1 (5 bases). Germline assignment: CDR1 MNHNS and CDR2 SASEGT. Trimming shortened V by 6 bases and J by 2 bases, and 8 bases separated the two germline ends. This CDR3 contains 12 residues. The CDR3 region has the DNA TGTGCCAGCAGCAGGGCGGCCTACGAGCAGTACTTC. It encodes CASSRAAYEQYF.

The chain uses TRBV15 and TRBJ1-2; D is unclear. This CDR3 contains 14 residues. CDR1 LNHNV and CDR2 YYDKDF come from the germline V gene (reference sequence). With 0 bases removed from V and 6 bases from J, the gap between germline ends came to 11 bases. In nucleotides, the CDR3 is TGTGCCACCAGCAGAGAAGATAAGCCTAATGGCTACACCTTC. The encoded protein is CATSREDKPNGYTF.